This T cell receptor beta chain was sequenced during a study of blood T cells in healthy people across ages. This clonotype was detected many times. Its antigen is unknown. Combining a sample-barcoded 5' primer with a J-beta primer mix, a second PCR ran for roughly 7 to 12 cycles. From the 5' RACE reads, TCRdb called clonotypes with MiXCR, one entry per CDR3 protein. The sample gives over a million distinct CDR3 sequences, around 55% of which show up once; about 6.3% is in the top ten. Study-level results: Per-million-T-cell TCR beta diversity fell roughly linearly with age.

What was sequenced was blood. The receptor comes from a man aged 18 to 29 in good health.

DNA of the CDR3: TGTGCCAGCAGCCCACCGGGACAGGGAACTTACGAGCAGTACTTC. Encoded protein: CASSPPGQGTYEQYF. The chain has TRBV4-2 and TRBJ2-7; TRBD1 aligns across 9 bases. Germline assignment: CDR1 LGHNA and CDR2 YNFKEQ. J was trimmed by 4 bases and V by 4 bases; bases with no gene match: 8. The CDR3 extends over 15 amino acids.